This TCR beta chain was obtained from a study of blood T cell repertoires in COVID-19. In germline, CDR1 is MDHEN, CDR2 SYDVKM. This CDR3 is built from 16 residues. V was pared by 3 bases and J by 2 bases, with 5 bases of the junction left unmatched. The data were produced by immunoSEQ multiplex PCR, yet TCRdb's version contains in-frame clones alone and is incomplete. The sample lists 30,000 to 40,000 clones; 75% to 90% were seen once. The V gene is TRBV28, the J gene TRBJ2-2; 8 bases align to TRBD2. The sequence was obtained from a man aged 80 or over with active COVID-19. What was sequenced was peripheral blood. The CDR3: CASSLVTSGNTGELFF. CDR3 in DNA: TGTGCCAGCAGTTTGGTAACTAGCGGAAACACCGGGGAGCTGTTTTTT. Full variable domain (outside the CDR3, taken from reference TRBV28 and TRBJ2-2): DVKVTQSSRYLVKRTGEKVFLECVQDMDHENMFWYRQDPGLGLRLIYFSYDVKMKEKGDIPEGYSVSREKKERFSLILESASTNQTSMYLCASSLVTSGNTGELFFGEGSRLTVL.